This T cell receptor (beta chain) emerged from a study of shared clonotypes between healthy human individuals. With 0 bases removed from V and 2 bases from J, the gap between germline ends came to 15 bases. CDR3 length equals 16 residues. Germline V gives CDR1 SGHNT, CDR2 YYREEE (reference sequence). TCRdb's copy holds only in-frame clones and misses some; the assay was immunoSEQ multiplex PCR. The table has some 650,000 clones, around 97% seen once. Sequenced: naive CD4+ T cells sorted from blood. Stated subset: CD45RA+ positively selected. This clonotype originated in a woman in her twenties or thirties in good health. The J gene is TRBJ2-7, the V gene TRBV5-4; D is perhaps TRBD2 (6 bases). The DNA of the CDR3 is TGTGCCAGCAGCTTGGAAGGTTGGGCGGGGACCTACGAGCAGTACTTC. Protein product: CASSLEGWAGTYEQYF. Full variable domain (missing parts from reference TRBV5-4 and TRBJ2-7): ETGVTQSPTHLIKTRGQQVTLRCSSQSGHNTVSWYQQALGQGPQFIFQYYREEENGRGNFPPRFSGLQFPNYSSELNVNALELDDSALYLCASSLEGWAGTYEQYFGPGTRLTVT.